This T cell receptor (beta chain) was found in a study of shared clonotypes between healthy human individuals (dated by TCRdb to the early 2020s). Regarding the study in general: A few men and a couple of women, aged 18 to 49 years, made up the cohort. To increase sequencing depth and limit assay-specific biases, TCR repertoire library preparation and sequencing were carried out by different laboratories using diverse techniques. Leukapheresis yielded between about 0.94 and 9 billion PBMCs per donor. To estimate repertoire size and how much clonotypes are shared between individuals, the study performed deep sequencing of blood TCR repertoires from a handful of healthy adults. Per donor, three plates each were used for CD4 naive and CD4 memory, two for CD8 naive, and one for CD8 memory. What the work shows at the level of the full study, not this receptor alone: Rarefaction of sorted-subset datasets indicated incomplete sequencing despite the large sequencing depth. Sampling was restricted to blood, and TCR repertoires in tissues likely differ from the TCR repertoires found in blood. Compared with non-shared clonotypes, clonotypes shared by all four sorted-subset donors had higher generation probabilities. Naive subsets generally had larger estimated clonotype richness than memory subsets. Sharing across several donors was observed for about 5% of naive CD4, over 3% of naive CD8, over 2% of memory CD4, and around 0.42% of memory CD8 clonotypes. Pairwise subsampling indicated that sequencing depth was expected to affect the degree of clonotype sharing among donors. Because the study included only a small number of donors, the genetic and exposure-history diversity represented was limited.

From V the trimming removes 3 bases and from J it removes 5 bases, while the gene matches leave 4 bases of the junction unaccounted for. CDR3 length: 14 amino acids, cysteine to phenylalanine. Only the CDR3 DNA is retained, 42 bases long and in frame from the first base. CDR1 SNHLY and CDR2 FYNNEI are derived from the germline V gene. A remark on this clone: No antigen is known for it. No much larger clone exists at a distance of one base, and base qualities are not known.

The donors were healthy, HIV-negative adults who had no recently reported acute infections or vaccinations. Every donor was a Caucasian adult residing in Nashville, Tennessee, USA. Magnetic negative selection was used to enrich CD4+ T cells, after which naive cells were positively selected on CD45RA and the negative fraction became the memory subset. Blood was obtained by leukapheresis, after which PBMCs were separated by Ficoll-Histopaque density gradient centrifugation and cryopreserved in liquid nitrogen vapor phase. Analytical flow cytometry was used to check the purity and quantity of every magnetically sorted T cell population. Genomic DNA was isolated from every sorted fraction and measured by UV absorbance on a Nanodrop 2000c. TCR CDR3 regions were amplified from genomic DNA by multiplex PCR using the deep immunoSEQ assay. Extracted genomic DNA from each cell subset was spread evenly across all wells of several immunoSEQ 96-well plates, with each plate serving as a replicate. For sorted subsets, each replicate PCR was loaded with 200 ng genomic DNA, equivalent to 32,000 or so T cell genomes. The purified libraries were quantified using a Qubit 3.0 fluorometer, sized with a Bioanalyzer 2100, and then quantified again using the KAPA Library Quantification kit. Each immunoSEQ 96-well plate was sequenced on its own single-read 150-cycle Illumina NextSeq 550 flow cell. Per the authors' processing: Because only junctional sequences without quality scores were contained in the immunoSEQ output, filtering matching that applied to full-length reads could not be performed. To assign V/J genes and CDR3, sequences were annotated using PyIR, a Python wrapper for IgBLAST v1.9, with IMGT germline references. Reads were filtered out if the reads had weak V/J assignments (E-value above 1e-6), no CDR3, stop codons, out-of-frame junctions, or ambiguous translated residues. V3J clonotypes were defined as sequences sharing the same inferred V gene, J gene, and CDR3 amino acid sequence. Percentage overlap between repertoires was calculated by dividing the number of shared unique clonotypes by the size of the smaller repertoire. RTK rarefaction, the Chao1 estimator, and Recon v2.1 estimates of unobserved clonotypes were used to assess repertoire richness. OLGA was used to compute generation probabilities for all TCRbeta clonotypes that the gDNA method yielded from a few donors. TCRdb holds this immuneACCESS table with in-frame rearrangements only. Some clones are missing; in checked studies, unresolved V genes explain under half, and the rest has no known cause. V, J and clone size reflect that table, while D and trimming were determined from the DNA. The table for this sample lists some 2,500,000 clones; 93% of them were counted only once. The ten largest account for around 0.4% of the sample.

This receptor chain uses TRBV2 and TRBJ2-7; TRBD1 aligns with 10 central bases. Sequencing was done on a sample of naive CD4+ T cells from PBMCs. The intended sense of this specimen's cell subset or site label: CD45RA+ positively selected. The sequence was obtained from a man between 18 and 29 years old in good health. Some clones in this sample may be carry-over from other donors' samples. This receptor has the CDR3 CASSEGDRGDEQYF. Here is the DNA: TGTGCCAGCAGTGAGGGGGACAGGGGCGACGAGCAGTACTTC.